One sample yielded the 20 T cell receptor beta chains listed below, sequenced in a study of T cell changes during pregnancy in multiple sclerosis. Produced via immunoSEQ multiplex PCR; TCRdb's table is partial and in-frame only. The sample lists 85,000 to 120,000 clones, 75% to 95% occurring once. The material sequenced was peripheral blood, taken before pregnancy. The receptor set was obtained from a female donor with multiple sclerosis, enrolled in a pregnancy study.

This chain links TRBV28 with TRBJ1-2, with a tentative D call TRBD1 (6 bases). V shed 6 bases and J shed 2 bases, with 13 bases lying between them. The CDR3 loop spans 14 amino acids. Germline lookup yields CDR1 MDHEN and CDR2 SYDVKM. The CDR3 protein is CASRARTENYGYTF. The CDR3 coding sequence is TGTGCCAGCAGGGCACGGACAGAGAACTATGGCTACACCTTC.

The rearrangement uses TRBV11-3 and TRBJ2-1, with D perhaps TRBD1 (6 bases). The CDR3 sequence is 12 residues long. The ends were cut back, 5 bases at V and 7 bases at J, with 9 bases in the middle. Germline V gives CDR1 SGHNT, CDR2 YENEEA. The CDR3 loop is CASSTRGNEQFF. The CDR3 DNA is TGTGCCAGCAGCACCAGGGGAAATGAGCAGTTCTTC.

The chain joins TRBV13 to TRBJ1-2; D is possibly TRBD1 (6 bases). In germline, CDR1 is PRHDT, CDR2 FYEKMQ (reference sequence). The V gene lost 5 bases and the J gene lost 2 bases, with 15 bases spanning the gap. The CDR3 extends over 15 amino acids. CDR3 coding DNA: TGTGCCAGCAGCCCGACAGGTTTGGGGAACTATGGCTACACCTTC. It codes for CASSPTGLGNYGYTF.

The chain couples TRBV7-9 to TRBJ1-2; TRBD1 is a possible D gene (6 bases). CDR1 and CDR2 from the germline V gene are SEHNR and FQNEAQ (reference sequence). V lost 3 bases and J 3 bases, leaving 11 bases between the germline ends. This CDR3 is built from 14 residues. The chain's CDR3 is CASSLGRGDYGYTF. The CDR3, as DNA: TGTGCCAGCAGCTTGGGGAGGGGGGACTATGGCTACACCTTC.

The CDR3 protein is CASTLKNIQYF. Written as DNA, the CDR3 is TGTGCCAGCACGTTAAAAAACATTCAGTACTTC. V and J are TRBV6-1 and TRBJ2-4; the D is unclear. The CDR3 loop spans 11 amino acids. Looked up from germline, CDR1 is MNHNS and CDR2 is SASEGT. V dropped 7 bases and J dropped 4 bases, with 5 bases sitting between them.

V and J are TRBV7-6 and TRBJ1-5; D gene unclear. The CDR3 loop spans 16 amino acids. Germline CDR1 and CDR2: SGHVS and FNYEAQ. Trimming took off 1 base at V and 9 bases at J, with 19 bases between the two ends. CDR3 sequence reads: CASSLEAARDDRPQHF. The CDR3 DNA reads as TGTGCCAGCAGCTTAGAGGCGGCCCGAGATGATCGGCCCCAGCATTTT.

This rearrangement joins TRBV6-5 to TRBJ2-7; 9 nucleotides line up with TRBD1. The CDR3 runs 15 residues. Unmatched junction bases numbered 6, after V lost 5 bases and J lost 1 base. Germline loops: CDR1 MNHEY, CDR2 SVGAGI. The CDR3 coding sequence is TGTGCCAGCAGTGTAATACAGGGGGCATCCTACGAGCAGTACTTC. Encoded protein: CASSVIQGASYEQYF.

The J gene is TRBJ2-1, the V gene TRBV7-3, with a weak D call TRBD2 (5 bases). Trimming took 5 bases from V and 0 from J, leaving 11 bases between them. The CDR3 contains 15 residues. CDR1 and CDR2 (germline): SGHTA, FQGTGA. CDR3 DNA sequence: TGTGCCAGCAGCCCTGACTACCGCTCCTACAATGAGCAGTTCTTC. It yields the protein CASSPDYRSYNEQFF.

The chain recombines TRBV15 with TRBJ2-7; TRBD2 matches 9 bases. CDR3 length: 16 amino acids. V dropped 0 bases and J dropped 3; count of bases not matched to a gene: 6. Germline CDR1 LNHNV, CDR2 YYDKDF (reference sequence). CDR3 region: CATSRDQLAGLYEQYF. The CDR3 nucleotides read TGTGCCACCAGCAGAGATCAACTAGCGGGTCTCTACGAGCAGTACTTC.

This clone was seen only a few times. The genes are TRBV6-5 and TRBJ1-5; a weak D match, TRBD1 (5 bases). The CDR3 extends over 13 amino acids. Trimming took off 6 bases at V and 4 bases at J, with 10 bases between the two ends. Germline CDR1 and CDR2: MNHEY and SVGAGI. The CDR3 DNA is TGTGCCAGCAGGGAGACAGTGAATCAGCCCCAGCATTTT. This gives the protein CASRETVNQPQHF.

The gene calls are TRBV9 and TRBJ2-7, with TRBD2 identical over 7 bases. The trim removed 0 bases at V and 2 bases at J, leaving 2 bases unmatched. Germline V gene lookup returns CDR1 SGDLS and CDR2 YYNGEE. The CDR3 consists of 14 residues. CDR3 nucleotides: TGTGCCAGCAGCGTAGGAGCGGGAACCTACGAGCAGTACTTC. Translation: CASSVGAGTYEQYF. The full variable domain, completed using reference TRBV9 and TRBJ2-7, is DSGVTQTPKHLITATGQRVTLRCSPRSGDLSVYWYQQSLDQGLQFLIQYYNGEERAKGNILERFSAQQFPDLHSELNLSSLELGDSALYFCASSVGAGTYEQYFGPGTRLTVT.

This clone has just one count. V is TRBV28 and J is TRBJ2-3; 10 bases line up with TRBD1. The CDR3 is 17 residues long. Germline CDR1 reads MDHEN; CDR2 reads SYDVKM. V lost 5 bases to trimming and J lost 2 bases; unmatched junction nucleotides: 10. For the CDR3, the DNA is TGTGCCAGCAGTCTGACAACCGGGACAGGGGCCACAGATACGCAGTATTTT. Its protein is CASSLTTGTGATDTQYF. Full variable domain (outside the CDR3, taken from reference TRBV28 and TRBJ2-3): DVKVTQSSRYLVKRTGEKVFLECVQDMDHENMFWYRQDPGLGLRLIYFSYDVKMKEKGDIPEGYSVSREKKERFSLILESASTNQTSMYLCASSLTTGTGATDTQYFGPGTRLTVL.

The chain combines TRBV13 with TRBJ2-5, with TRBD1 as a possible D gene (7 bases). This CDR3 has 15 residues. The germline gives CDR1 PRHDT, CDR2 FYEKMQ (reference sequence). Trimming left V 6 bases short and J 4 bases short, with 18 bases between. CDR3 nucleotide sequence: TGTGCCAGCAGAGGTAGCAGGGGGGCAGGAGAGACCCAGTACTTC. The encoded protein is CASRGSRGAGETQYF.

The chain is built from TRBV18 and TRBJ2-7; TRBD2 matches 8 bases. The CDR3 length is 15 residues. V lost 2 bases to trimming and J lost 6 bases; unmatched junction nucleotides: 9. The V gene's germline CDR1 is KGHSH and CDR2 LQKENI. The CDR3 DNA reads TGTGCCAGCTCACCATCAACTAGCGGTGGGGGCGAGCAGTACTTC. Amino acids: CASSPSTSGGGEQYF.

The V and J genes are TRBV19 and TRBJ2-3; TRBD1 matches 9 bases. CDR1 is LNHDA, CDR2 SQIVND, per germline (reference sequence). The CDR3 length is 17 residues. V was clipped by 5 bases and J by 2 bases; unmatched bases: 11. The CDR3 region is CASSPSRRDRVTDTQYF. The CDR3 nucleotides are TGTGCCAGTAGTCCCTCCCGCCGGGACAGGGTCACAGATACGCAGTATTTT.

This chain links TRBV5-1 with TRBJ2-3; 7 nucleotides match TRBD2. Looked up from germline, CDR1 is SGHRS and CDR2 is YFSETQ. The CDR3 spans 15 residues. The V and J ends lost 0 bases and 6 bases, in that order; junction bases with no gene match: 7. CDR3 protein: CASSLGVGGMDTQYF. DNA of the CDR3: TGCGCCAGCAGCTTGGGTGTGGGAGGGATGGATACGCAGTATTTT.

The chain recombines TRBV7-8 with TRBJ2-2; 9 positions match TRBD1. From germline, CDR1 is SGHVS and CDR2 FQNEAQ. V lost 1 base, J lost 9 bases, and 9 bases stayed unmatched. The CDR3 runs 16 residues. The CDR3 protein is CASSLVSGQGIRELFF. The CDR3 DNA sequence: TGTGCCAGCAGCTTAGTATCGGGACAGGGTATCAGGGAGCTGTTTTTT.

This sequence joins TRBV6-5 and TRBJ2-7; 7 nucleotides align to TRBD1. After removal of 2 bases from V and 1 base from J, the junction contained 2 bases not matched to a gene. The CDR3 covers 14 residues. Per germline, CDR1 MNHEY and CDR2 SVGAGI. CDR3 DNA sequence: TGTGCCAGCAGTTACAGGGGACAGTCCTACGAGCAGTACTTC. Protein product: CASSYRGQSYEQYF.

The chain has TRBV6-6 and TRBJ1-1; 7 bases are a match to TRBD1. With V trimmed by 0 bases and J by 0 bases, 1 base remained unmatched. Germline V CDR1 and CDR2: MNHNY, SVGAGI (reference sequence). The length of the CDR3 is 15 residues. This chain's CDR3 is CASSYSGTVNTEAFF. The CDR3 region has the DNA TGTGCCAGCAGTTACTCCGGGACAGTGAACACTGAAGCTTTCTTT.

Written as DNA, the CDR3 is TGTGCCAGTAGCCCGTCATGGACAGGGGAGTACGAGCAGTACTTC. The encoded protein is CASSPSWTGEYEQYF. V usage is TRBV19 and J usage is TRBJ2-7; TRBD1 agrees at 9 bases. Germline loops: CDR1 LNHDA, CDR2 SQIVND (reference sequence). V dropped 6 bases and J dropped 4; count of bases not matched to a gene: 10. The CDR3 has 15 amino acids.